The clone carrying this T cell receptor (beta chain) has a handful of counts. No antigen is known for it. These data belong to a study of identical twins. General study points: A cross-sectional statistical analysis, not follow-up of the same donors, supported the conclusions.

TCRdb passed the 5' RACE reads through MiXCR, listing each CDR3 protein once. Of approximately 220,000 distinct CDR3 sequences in the sample, 6% to 9% were seen once. This sample also appeared in a second study, on yellow fever vaccine responses in identical twins. That study adds: A vaccine T cell response that seemed partly convergent and partly personalized was reported in twins.

The sequence derives from a woman younger than 35 in good health. The material sequenced was memory (CD45RO+) T cells sorted from blood.

The CDR3 nucleotides are TGCAGTGCTAGGAGGGGGATGCGGAGCACAGATACGCAGTATTTT. This sequence encodes CSARRGMRSTDTQYF. This rearrangement joins TRBV20-1 to TRBJ2-3, with a possible D match to TRBD1 (6 bases). CDR1 and CDR2 (germline): DFQATT, SNEGSKA (reference sequence). Trimming took 3 bases from V and 0 from J, leaving 13 bases between them. The CDR3 spans 15 residues.